The clone carrying this T cell receptor beta chain was counted a few times. Methods used by the authors: Amplification of reference gene primers was used by the study to estimate nucleated cell counts. Clones were read by immunoSEQ multiplex PCR, and TCRdb kept only the in-frame ones, dropping some. V and J calls and clone size come straight from that table; D and trimming were deduced from the DNA. Of 250,000 to 300,000 clones in the sample, less than 90% are singletons; the top ten hold 1.5% to 2%. This specimen comes from a study of blood T cell repertoires in COVID-19. Across the study: Acute and convalescent COVID-19 specimens originated in the United States, Italy and Spain. T cells, B-cell-depleted T cells, or PBMCs provided the cDNA or gDNA that served as material.

Germline-derived CDR1 and CDR2 are LNHDA and SQIVND (reference sequence). The CDR3 extends over 16 amino acids. V was shortened by 3 bases and J by 4 bases, with 15 bases between the two germline ends. This rearrangement joins TRBV19 to TRBJ2-2; D ambiguous. The TCR originated in a young man with active or convalescent COVID-19. The sequenced sample consisted of peripheral blood. The CDR3 region is CASSMARGDLTGELFF. The CDR3 bases are TGTGCCAGTAGTATGGCTAGAGGAGATCTCACCGGGGAGCTGTTTTTT.